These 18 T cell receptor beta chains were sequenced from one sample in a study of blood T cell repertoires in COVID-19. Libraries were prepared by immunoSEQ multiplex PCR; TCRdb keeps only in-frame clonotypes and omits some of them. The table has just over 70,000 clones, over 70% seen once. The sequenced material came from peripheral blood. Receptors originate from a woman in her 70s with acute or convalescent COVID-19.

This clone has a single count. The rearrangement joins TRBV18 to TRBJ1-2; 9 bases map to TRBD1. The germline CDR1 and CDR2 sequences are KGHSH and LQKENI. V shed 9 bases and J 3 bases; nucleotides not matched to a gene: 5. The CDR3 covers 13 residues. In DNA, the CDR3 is TGTGCCAGTTCCACAGGGGGCGACTATGGCTACACCTTC. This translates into CASSTGGDYGYTF.

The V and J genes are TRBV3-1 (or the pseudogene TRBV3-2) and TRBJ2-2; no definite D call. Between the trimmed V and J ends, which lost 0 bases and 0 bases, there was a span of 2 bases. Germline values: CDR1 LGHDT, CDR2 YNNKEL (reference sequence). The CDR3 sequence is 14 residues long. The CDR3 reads CASSQDTNTGELFF. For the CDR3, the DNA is TGTGCCAGCAGCCAAGATACGAACACCGGGGAGCTGTTTTTT.

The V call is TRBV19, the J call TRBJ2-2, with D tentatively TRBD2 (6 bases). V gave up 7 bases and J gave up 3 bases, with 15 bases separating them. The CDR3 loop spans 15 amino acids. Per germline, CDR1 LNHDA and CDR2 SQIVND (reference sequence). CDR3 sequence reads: CASTPGGLHTGELFF. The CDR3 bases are TGTGCCAGTACCCCCGGGGGTCTCCACACCGGGGAGCTGTTTTTT.

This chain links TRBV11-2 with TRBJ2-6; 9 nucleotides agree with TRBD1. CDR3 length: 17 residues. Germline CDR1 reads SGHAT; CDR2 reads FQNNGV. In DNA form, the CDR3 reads TGTGCTTATTTCTTGGGGACAGGGTGGTTTGGGGCCAACGTCCTGACTTTC. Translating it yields CAYFLGTGWFGANVLTF. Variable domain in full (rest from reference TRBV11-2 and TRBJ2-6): EAGVAQSPRYKIIEKRQSVAFWCNPISGHATLYWYQQILGQGPKLLIQFQNNGVVDDSQLPKDRFSAERLKGVDSTLKIQPAKLEDSAVYLCAYFLGTGWFGANVLTFGAGSRLTVL.

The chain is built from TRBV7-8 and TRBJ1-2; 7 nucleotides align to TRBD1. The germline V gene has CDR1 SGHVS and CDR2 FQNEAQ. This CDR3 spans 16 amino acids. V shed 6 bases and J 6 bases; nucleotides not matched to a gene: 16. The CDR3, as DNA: TGTGCCAGCAGTCATATTACAGGGGAGTCTGGGGATGGCTACACCTTC. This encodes CASSHITGESGDGYTF.

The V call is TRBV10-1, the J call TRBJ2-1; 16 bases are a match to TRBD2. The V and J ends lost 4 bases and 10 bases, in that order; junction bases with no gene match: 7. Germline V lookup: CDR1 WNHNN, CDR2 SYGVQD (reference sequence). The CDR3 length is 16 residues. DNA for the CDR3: TGCGCCAGCAGTGGACCGGGACTAGCGGGAGGGGTCGAGCAGTTCTTC. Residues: CASSGPGLAGGVEQFF.

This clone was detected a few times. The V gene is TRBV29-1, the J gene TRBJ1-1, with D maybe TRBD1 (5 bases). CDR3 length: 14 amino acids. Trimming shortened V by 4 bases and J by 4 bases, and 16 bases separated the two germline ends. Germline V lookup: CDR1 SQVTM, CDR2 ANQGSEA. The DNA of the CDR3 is TGCAGCGTTGGTCAGCGCGGGGCGAGCACTGAAGCTTTCTTT. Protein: CSVGQRGASTEAFF.

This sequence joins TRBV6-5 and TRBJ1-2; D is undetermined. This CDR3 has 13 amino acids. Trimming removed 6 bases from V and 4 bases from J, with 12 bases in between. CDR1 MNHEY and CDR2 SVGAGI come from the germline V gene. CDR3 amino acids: CASSPGNRYGYTF. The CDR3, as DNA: TGTGCCAGCAGCCCCGGGAACCGCTATGGCTACACCTTC.

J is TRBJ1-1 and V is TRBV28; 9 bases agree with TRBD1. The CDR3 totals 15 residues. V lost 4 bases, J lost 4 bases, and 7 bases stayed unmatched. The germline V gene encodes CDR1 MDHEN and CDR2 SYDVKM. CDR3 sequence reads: CASSSSGQGTTEAFF. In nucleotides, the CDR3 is TGTGCCAGCAGTTCCTCGGGACAGGGAACCACTGAAGCTTTCTTT.

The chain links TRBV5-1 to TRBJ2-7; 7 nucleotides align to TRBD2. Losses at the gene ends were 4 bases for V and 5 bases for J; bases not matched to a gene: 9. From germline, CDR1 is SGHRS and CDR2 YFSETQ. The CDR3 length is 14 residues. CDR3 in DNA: TGCGCCAGCAGCGCGGGAGAAAGAGTGAACGAGCAGTACTTC. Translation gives CASSAGERVNEQYF.

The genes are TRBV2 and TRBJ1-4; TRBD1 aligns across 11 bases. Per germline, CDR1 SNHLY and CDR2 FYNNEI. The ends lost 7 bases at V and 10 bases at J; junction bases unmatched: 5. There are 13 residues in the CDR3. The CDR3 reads CASKGTGGGKLFF. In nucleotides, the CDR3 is TGTGCCAGCAAGGGGACAGGGGGGGGAAAACTGTTTTTT.

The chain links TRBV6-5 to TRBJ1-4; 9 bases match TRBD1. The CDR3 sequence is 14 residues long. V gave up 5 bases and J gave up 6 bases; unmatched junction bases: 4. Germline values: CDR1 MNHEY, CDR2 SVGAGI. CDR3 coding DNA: TGTGCCAGCAGTCCCGGGACAGGGTATGAAAAACTGTTTTTT. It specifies CASSPGTGYEKLFF.

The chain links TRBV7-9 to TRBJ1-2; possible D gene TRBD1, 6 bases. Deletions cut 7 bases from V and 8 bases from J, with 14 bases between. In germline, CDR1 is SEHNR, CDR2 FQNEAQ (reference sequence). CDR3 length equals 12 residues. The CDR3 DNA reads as TGTGCCAGCACCCTGAGGGGGACCGGCTACACCTTC. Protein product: CASTLRGTGYTF.

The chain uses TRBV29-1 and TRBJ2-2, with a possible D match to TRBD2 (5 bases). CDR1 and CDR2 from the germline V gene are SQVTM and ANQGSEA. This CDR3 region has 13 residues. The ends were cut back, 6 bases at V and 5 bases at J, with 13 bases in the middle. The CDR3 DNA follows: TGCAGCGTGGAGGACCCCAAGACCGGGGAGCTGTTTTTT. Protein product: CSVEDPKTGELFF.

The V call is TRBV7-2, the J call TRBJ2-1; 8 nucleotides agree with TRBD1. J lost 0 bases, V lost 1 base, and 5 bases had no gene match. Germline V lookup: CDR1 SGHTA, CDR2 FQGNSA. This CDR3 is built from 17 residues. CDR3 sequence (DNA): TGTGCCAGCAGCTTAGGGCCAGGGGGCAGCTCCTACAATGAGCAGTTCTTC. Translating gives CASSLGPGGSSYNEQFF.

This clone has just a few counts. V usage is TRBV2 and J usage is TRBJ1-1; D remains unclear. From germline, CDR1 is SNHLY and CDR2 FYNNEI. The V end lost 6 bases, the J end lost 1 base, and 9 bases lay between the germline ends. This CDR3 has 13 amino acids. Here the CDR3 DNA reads TGTGCCAGCAGCAGGAGGGAGAACACTGAAGCTTTCTTT. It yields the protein CASSRRENTEAFF.

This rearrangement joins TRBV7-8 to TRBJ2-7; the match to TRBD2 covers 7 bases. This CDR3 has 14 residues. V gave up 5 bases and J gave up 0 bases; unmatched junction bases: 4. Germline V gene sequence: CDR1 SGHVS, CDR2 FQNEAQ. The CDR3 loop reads CASSPSGNSYEQYF. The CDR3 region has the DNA TGTGCCAGCAGCCCGAGCGGGAACTCCTACGAGCAGTACTTC.

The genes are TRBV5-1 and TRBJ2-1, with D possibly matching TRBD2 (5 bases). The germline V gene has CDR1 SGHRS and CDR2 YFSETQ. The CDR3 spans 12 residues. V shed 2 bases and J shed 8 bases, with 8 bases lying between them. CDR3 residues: CASSFGLDEQFF. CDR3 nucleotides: TGCGCCAGCAGCTTTGGACTGGATGAGCAGTTCTTC.